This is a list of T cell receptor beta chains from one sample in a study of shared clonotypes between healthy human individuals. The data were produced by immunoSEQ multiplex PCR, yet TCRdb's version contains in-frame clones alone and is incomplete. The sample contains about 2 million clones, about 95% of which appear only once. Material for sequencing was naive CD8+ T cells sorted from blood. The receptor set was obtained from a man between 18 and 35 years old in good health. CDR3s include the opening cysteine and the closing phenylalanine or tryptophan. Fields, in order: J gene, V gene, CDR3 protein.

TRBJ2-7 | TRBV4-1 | CASSQEGLAGAYEQYF
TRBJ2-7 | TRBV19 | CASSAGTGSSYEQYF
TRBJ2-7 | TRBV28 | CASSLRGGLSYEQYF
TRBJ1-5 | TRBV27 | CASSWGPANQPQHF
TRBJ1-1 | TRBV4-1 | CASSEPMPDRENTEAFF
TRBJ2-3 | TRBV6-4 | CASSAYSTTDTQYF
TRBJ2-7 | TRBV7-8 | CASSVGPGTGYEQYF
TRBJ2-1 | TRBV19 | CASSIAPGGQNEQFF
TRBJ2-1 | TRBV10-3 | CAISESAYNEQFF
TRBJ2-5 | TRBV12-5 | CASGLSPQETQYF
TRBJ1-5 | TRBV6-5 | CASSNGDLNQPQHF
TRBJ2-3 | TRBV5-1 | CASSFLGQGADTQYF
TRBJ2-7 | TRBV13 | CASSLGLAFSSYEQYF
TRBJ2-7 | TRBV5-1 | CASSPSGGAYYEQYF
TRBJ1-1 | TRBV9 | CASSVGTGRDTEAFF
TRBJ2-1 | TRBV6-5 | CASSLSGSINEQFF
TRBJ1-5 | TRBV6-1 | CAGGDTYDSQHF
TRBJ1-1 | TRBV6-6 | CASSYSNLGEAFF
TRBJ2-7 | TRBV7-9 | CASSSGAAAYEQYF
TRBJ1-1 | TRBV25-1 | CASSRTTWVNTEAFF
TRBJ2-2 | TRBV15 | CATSTPDRVNTGELFF
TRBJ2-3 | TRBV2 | CASSGLAGGTRADTQYF
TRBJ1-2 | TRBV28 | CASSLWAGNYGYTF
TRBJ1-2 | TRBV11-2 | CASSPLPWGVNYGYTF
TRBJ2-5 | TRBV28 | CASSLMGGETQYF
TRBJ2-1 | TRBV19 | CASSLAGALSIYEQFF
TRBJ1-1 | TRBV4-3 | CASSQHGDMNTEAFF
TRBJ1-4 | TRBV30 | CAWSAGQGSNEKLFF
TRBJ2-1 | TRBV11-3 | CASSLGTVNEQFF
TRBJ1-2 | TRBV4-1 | CASSQGTGLGDGYTF
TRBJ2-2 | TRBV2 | CASKDGELFF
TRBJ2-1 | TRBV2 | CASSTGLAGGEHYNEQFF
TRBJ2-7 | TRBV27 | CASSLGRGTYEQYF
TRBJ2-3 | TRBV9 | CASSTGLAGGLDTQYF
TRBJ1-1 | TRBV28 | CASSLRGTIEAFF
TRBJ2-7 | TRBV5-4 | CASSPGDRGNYEQYF
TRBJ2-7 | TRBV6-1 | CASELGGSSYEQYF
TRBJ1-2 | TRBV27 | CASSLQGAQAYGYTF
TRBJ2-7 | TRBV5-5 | CASSFFRQGGLEQYF
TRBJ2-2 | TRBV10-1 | CASSESGGTGELFF
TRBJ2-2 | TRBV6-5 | CASAPVNTGELFF
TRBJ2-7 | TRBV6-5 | CASSYRTSDISEQYF
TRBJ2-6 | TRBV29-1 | CSAWGSEANVLTF
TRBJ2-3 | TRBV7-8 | CASSLDSAGGWDTQYF
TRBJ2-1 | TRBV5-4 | CASSFGLAGVVYNEQFF
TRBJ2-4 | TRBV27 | CASSPDRPDGDF
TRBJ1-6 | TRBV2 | CASSPPGTGGHSPLHF
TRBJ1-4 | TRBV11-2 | CASSPTTGTNEKLFF
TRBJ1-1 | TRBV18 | CASSPATVTEAFF
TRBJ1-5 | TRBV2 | CASSERPSSNQPQHF
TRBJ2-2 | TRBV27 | CASSLGTGNTGELFF
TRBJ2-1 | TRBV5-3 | CARSLREVRAKYNEQFF
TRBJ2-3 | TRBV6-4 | CASSDVPYDTQYF
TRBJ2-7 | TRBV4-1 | CASSQYTAYYEQYF
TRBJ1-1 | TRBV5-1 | CASTTEGIAEAFF
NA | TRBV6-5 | CASTWLAESTGELFF